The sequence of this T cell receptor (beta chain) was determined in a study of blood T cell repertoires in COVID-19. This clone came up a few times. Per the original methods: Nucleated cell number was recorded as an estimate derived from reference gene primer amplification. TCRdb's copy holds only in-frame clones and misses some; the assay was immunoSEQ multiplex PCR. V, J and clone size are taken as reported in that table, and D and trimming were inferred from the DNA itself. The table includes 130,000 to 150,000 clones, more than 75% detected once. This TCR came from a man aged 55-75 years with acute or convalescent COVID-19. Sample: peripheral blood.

CDR3 bases: TGTGCCAGCAGCTTGACTACTAGCGGGCTTGAGCAGTACTTC. It translates to CASSLTTSGLEQYF. The chain uses TRBV2 and TRBJ2-7; 9 nucleotides line up with TRBD2. The CDR3 is made up of 14 amino acids. V lost 6 bases, J lost 7 bases, and 10 bases stayed unmatched. Germline V lookup: CDR1 SNHLY, CDR2 FYNNEI.